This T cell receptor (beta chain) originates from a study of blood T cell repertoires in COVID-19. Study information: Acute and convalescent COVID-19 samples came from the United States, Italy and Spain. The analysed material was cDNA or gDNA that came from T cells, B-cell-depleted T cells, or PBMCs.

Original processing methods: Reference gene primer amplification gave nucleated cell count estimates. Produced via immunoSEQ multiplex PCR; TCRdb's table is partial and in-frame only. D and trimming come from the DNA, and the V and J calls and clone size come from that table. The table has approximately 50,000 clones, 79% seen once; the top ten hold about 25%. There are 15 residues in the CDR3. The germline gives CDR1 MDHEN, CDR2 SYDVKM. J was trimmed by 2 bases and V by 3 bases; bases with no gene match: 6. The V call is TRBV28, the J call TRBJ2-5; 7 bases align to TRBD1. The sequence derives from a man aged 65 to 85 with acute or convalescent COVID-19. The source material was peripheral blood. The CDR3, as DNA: TGTGCCAGCAGTTTGGGACAGACATTTCAAGAGACCCAGTACTTC. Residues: CASSLGQTFQETQYF.